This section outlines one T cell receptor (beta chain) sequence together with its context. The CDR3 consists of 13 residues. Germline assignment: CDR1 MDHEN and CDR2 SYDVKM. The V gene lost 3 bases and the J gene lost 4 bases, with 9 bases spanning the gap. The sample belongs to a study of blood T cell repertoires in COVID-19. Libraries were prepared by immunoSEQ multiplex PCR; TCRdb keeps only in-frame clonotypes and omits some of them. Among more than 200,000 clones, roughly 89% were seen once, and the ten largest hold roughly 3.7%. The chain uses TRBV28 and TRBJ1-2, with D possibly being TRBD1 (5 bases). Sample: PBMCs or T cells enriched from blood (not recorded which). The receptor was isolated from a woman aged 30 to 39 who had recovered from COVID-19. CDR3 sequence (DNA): TGTGCCAGCAGTTTTCCGGGACTCTATGGCTACACCTTC. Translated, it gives CASSFPGLYGYTF.